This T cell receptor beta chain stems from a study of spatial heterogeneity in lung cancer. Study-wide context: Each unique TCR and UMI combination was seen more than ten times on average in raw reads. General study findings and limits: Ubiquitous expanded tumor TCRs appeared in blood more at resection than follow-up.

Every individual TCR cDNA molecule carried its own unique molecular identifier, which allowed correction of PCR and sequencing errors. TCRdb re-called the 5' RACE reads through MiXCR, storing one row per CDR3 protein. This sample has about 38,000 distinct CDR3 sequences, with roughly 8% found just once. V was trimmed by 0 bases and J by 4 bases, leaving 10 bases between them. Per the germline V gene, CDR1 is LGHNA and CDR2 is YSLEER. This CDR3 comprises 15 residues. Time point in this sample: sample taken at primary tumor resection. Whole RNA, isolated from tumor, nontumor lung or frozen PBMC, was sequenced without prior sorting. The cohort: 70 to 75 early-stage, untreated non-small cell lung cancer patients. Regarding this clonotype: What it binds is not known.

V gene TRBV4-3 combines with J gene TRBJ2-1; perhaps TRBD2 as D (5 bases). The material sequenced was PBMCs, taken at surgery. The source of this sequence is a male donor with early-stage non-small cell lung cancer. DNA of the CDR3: TGCGCCAGCAGCCAAGAAAGCGGCCGATACAATGAGCAGTTCTTC. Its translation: CASSQESGRYNEQFF.